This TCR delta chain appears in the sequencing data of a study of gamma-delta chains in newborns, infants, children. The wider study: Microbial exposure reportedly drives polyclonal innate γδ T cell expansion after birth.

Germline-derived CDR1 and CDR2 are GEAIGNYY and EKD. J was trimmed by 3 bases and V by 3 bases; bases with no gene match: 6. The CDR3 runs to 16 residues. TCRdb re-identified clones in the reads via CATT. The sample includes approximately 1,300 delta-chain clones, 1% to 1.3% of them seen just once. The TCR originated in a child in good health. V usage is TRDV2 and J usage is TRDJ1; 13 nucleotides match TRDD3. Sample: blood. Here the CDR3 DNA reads TGTGCCTGTGACGGACTGGGGGATACGGGCGCCGATAAACTCATCTTT. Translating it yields CACDGLGDTGADKLIF.